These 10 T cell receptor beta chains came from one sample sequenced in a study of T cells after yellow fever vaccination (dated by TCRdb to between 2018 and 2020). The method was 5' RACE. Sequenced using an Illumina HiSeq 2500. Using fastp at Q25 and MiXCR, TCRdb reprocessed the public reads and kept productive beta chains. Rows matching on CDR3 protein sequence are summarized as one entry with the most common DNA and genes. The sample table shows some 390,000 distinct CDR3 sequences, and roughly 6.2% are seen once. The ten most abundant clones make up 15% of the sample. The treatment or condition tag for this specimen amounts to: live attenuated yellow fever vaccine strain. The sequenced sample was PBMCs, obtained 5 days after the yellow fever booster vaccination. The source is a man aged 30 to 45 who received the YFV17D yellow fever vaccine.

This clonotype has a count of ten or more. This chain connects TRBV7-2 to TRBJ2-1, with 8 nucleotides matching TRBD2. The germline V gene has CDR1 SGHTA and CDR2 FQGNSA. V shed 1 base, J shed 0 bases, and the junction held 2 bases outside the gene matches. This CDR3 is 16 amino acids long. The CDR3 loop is CASSLVAGGSYNEQFF. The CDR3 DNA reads TGTGCCAGCAGCTTAGTGGCGGGGGGCTCCTACAATGAGCAGTTCTTC.

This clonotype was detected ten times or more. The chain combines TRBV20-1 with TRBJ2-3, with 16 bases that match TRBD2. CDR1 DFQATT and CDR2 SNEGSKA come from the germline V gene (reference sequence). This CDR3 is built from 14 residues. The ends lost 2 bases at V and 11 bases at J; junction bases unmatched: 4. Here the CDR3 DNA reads TGCAGTGCTAGATCGGGACTAGCGGGAGGGTTGCAGTATTTT. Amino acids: CSARSGLAGGLQYF.

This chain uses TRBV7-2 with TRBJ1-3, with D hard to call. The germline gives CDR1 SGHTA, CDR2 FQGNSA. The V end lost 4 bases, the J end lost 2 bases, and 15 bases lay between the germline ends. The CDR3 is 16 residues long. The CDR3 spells CASSSYTGPPGNTIYF. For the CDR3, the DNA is TGTGCCAGCAGCTCGTATACCGGGCCTCCTGGAAACACCATATATTTT.

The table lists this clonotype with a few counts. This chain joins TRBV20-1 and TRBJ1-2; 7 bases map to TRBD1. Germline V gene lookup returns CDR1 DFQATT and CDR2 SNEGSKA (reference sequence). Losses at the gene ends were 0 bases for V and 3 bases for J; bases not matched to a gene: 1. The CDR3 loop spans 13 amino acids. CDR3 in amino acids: CSAREGQHYGYTF. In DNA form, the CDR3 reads TGCAGTGCTAGAGAGGGACAGCACTATGGCTACACCTTC.

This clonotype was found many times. The CDR3 DNA reads as TGTGCCAGTAACTCGGTACCCCTAGCGGGAGGGCCGATCGGGGAGCTGTTTTTT. Its protein is CASNSVPLAGGPIGELFF. The rearrangement links TRBV19 to TRBJ2-2; 12 nucleotides line up with TRBD2. V trimming: 7 bases; J trimming: 7 bases; junction bases outside the gene matches: 16. The CDR3 length is 18 residues. Germline assignment: CDR1 LNHDA and CDR2 SQIVND (reference sequence).

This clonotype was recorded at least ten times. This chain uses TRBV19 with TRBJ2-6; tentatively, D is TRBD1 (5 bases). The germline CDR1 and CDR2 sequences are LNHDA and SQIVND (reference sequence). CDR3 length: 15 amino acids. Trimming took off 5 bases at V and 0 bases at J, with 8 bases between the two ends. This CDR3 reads CASSSGNSGANVLTF. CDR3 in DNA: TGTGCCAGTAGTTCAGGGAACTCTGGGGCCAACGTCCTGACTTTC.

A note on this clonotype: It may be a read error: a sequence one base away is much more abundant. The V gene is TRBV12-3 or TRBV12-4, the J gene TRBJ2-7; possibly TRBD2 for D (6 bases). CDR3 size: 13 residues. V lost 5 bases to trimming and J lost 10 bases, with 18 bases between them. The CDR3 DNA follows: TGTGCCAGCAGTACCCGGGACTCGTTCGACCAGTACTTC. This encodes CASSTRDSFDQYF.

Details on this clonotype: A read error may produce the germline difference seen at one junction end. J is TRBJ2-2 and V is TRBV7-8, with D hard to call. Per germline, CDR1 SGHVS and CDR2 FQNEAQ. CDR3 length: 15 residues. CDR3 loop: CVSKRQLWDTGELFF. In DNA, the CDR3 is TGTGTCAGCAAAAGGCAGCTTTGGGACACCGGGGAGCTGTTTTTT.

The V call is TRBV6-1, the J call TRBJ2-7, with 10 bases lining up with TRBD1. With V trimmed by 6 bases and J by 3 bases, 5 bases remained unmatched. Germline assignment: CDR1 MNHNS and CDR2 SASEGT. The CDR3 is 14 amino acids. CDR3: CASRKGTGDYEQYF. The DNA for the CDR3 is TGTGCCAGCAGGAAAGGGACAGGGGACTACGAGCAGTACTTC.

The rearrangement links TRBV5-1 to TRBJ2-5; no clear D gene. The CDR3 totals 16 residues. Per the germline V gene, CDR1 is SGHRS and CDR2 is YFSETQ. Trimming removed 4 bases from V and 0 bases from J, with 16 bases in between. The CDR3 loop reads CASSPRRRPYQETQYF. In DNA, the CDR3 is TGCGCCAGCAGCCCTCGGCGACGACCGTACCAAGAGACCCAGTACTTC.